Shown below are 24 T cell receptor beta chains from a single sample sequenced in a study of post-analysis software for immune sequencing data. Tagging with unique molecular identifiers was a feature of the TCR beta cDNA libraries. TCRdb fed the PCR reads into MiXCR, producing one record per CDR3 protein. In the table there are 600,000 to 700,000 distinct CDR3 sequences, approximately 60% of which are singletons. Their cognate antigens are unknown. Study-wide points: A few TRBV segments occurring more often in patients than controls included TRBV5-6, TRBV5-1 and TRBV20-1.

Sample: blood. The source is a girl aged 2-9 years with multiple sclerosis.

This sequence joins TRBV19 and TRBJ2-7; 8 nucleotides agree with TRBD2. CDR1 LNHDA and CDR2 SQIVND come from the germline V gene (reference sequence). Trimming at V came to 8 bases and at J to 1 base, leaving 10 bases not matched to a gene. The CDR3 has 15 residues. The CDR3 DNA reads as TGTGCCAGTTCCCGGCGGGGGGCAGAGTCCTACGAGCAGTACTTC. This sequence encodes CASSRRGAESYEQYF.

V is TRBV7-9 and J is TRBJ2-7; 8 nucleotides match TRBD1. V was pared by 5 bases and J by 1 base, with 7 bases of the junction left unmatched. Per germline, CDR1 SEHNR and CDR2 FQNEAQ (reference sequence). The CDR3 totals 15 residues. CDR3 sequence reads: CASSTYGQGSYEQYF. DNA for the CDR3: TGTGCCAGCAGCACCTATGGACAGGGTTCCTACGAGCAGTACTTC.

There are a few counts of this clonotype. V usage is TRBV10-3 and J usage is TRBJ2-1; D remains ambiguous. The CDR3 is made up of 15 amino acids. Germline assignment: CDR1 ENHRY and CDR2 SYGVKD. The V gene lost 7 bases and the J gene lost 1 base, with 14 bases spanning the gap. The DNA for the CDR3 is TGTGCCATCATCCCAAACGCTGGGTCCTACAATGAGCAGTTCTTC. Translation gives CAIIPNAGSYNEQFF.

This chain joins TRBV27 and TRBJ1-2, with TRBD1 matching 7 bases. Germline trimming cut 5 bases from V and 6 bases from J; bases unmatched to any gene: 6. The CDR3 length is 13 residues. The V gene's germline CDR1 is MNHEY and CDR2 SMNVEV (reference sequence). CDR3 in DNA: TGTGCCAGCAGTCGACAGGGCCCAGATGGCTACACCTTC. Protein sequence: CASSRQGPDGYTF.

This rearrangement joins TRBV20-1 to TRBJ2-1, with a tentative D call TRBD1 (5 bases). V was pared by 3 bases and J by 4 bases, with 10 bases between. The CDR3 contains 13 residues. From germline, CDR1 is DFQATT and CDR2 SNEGSKA (reference sequence). Here the CDR3 DNA reads TGCAGTGCTAGTGTGACAGAGTACAATGAGCAGTTCTTC. Protein: CSASVTEYNEQFF.

This clonotype came up a few times. V and J are TRBV11-2 and TRBJ2-1; maybe TRBD2 (5 bases). Trimming took off 0 bases at V and 9 bases at J, with 9 bases between the two ends. This CDR3 spans 13 amino acids. Germline CDR1 SGHAT, CDR2 FQNNGV. The DNA of the CDR3 is TGTGCCAGCAGCTTAGATGTCGGAGGTGAGCAGTTCTTC. Translation gives CASSLDVGGEQFF.

The sample holds one count of this clonotype. The V and J genes are TRBV12-3 or TRBV12-4 and TRBJ2-1; D is uncertain. This CDR3 contains 15 residues. V was cut by 0 bases and J by 5 bases, with 11 bases left in between. This CDR3 reads CASSLAPPSDNEQFF. CDR3 bases: TGTGCCAGCAGTTTAGCGCCCCCGTCCGACAATGAGCAGTTCTTC.

V and J are TRBV13 and TRBJ2-3; D call uncertain. The length of the CDR3 is 15 residues. Trimming stripped 0 bases from V and 4 bases from J, with 11 bases between. Germline values: CDR1 PRHDT, CDR2 FYEKMQ (reference sequence). CDR3 DNA: TGTGCCAGCAGCTTAGGACGGGCTGGCGCAGATACGCAGTATTTT. Translating gives CASSLGRAGADTQYF.

The J gene is TRBJ1-4, the V gene TRBV9; 9 bases map to TRBD1. The V gene's germline CDR1 is SGDLS and CDR2 YYNGEE. This CDR3 is built from 15 residues. With V trimmed by 0 bases and J by 12 bases, 9 bases remained unmatched. The CDR3 bases are TGTGCCAGCAGCGTAGAGGGGACAGGGAGATATGAACTGTTTTTT. Amino acids: CASSVEGTGRYELFF.

The V and J genes are TRBV20-1 and TRBJ2-5; D possibly uses TRBD1 or TRBD2 (5 bases each). With the DNA end fitting TRBJ2-7 better, the J assignment may be wrong. The CDR3 is 14 amino acids. Germline V CDR1 and CDR2: DFQATT, SNEGSKA (reference sequence). The CDR3 protein is CSARPRDGRGEQYF. In nucleotides, the CDR3 is TGCAGTGCTAGGCCCCGGGACGGCAGAGGCGAGCAGTACTTC.

The sample holds a few counts of this clonotype. The rearrangement links TRBV5-1 to TRBJ2-3; 10 bases agree with TRBD1. The V gene end was trimmed by 4 bases and the J gene end by 5 bases; junction bases not matched to a gene: 4. The V gene's germline CDR1 is SGHRS and CDR2 YFSETQ. The CDR3 contains 14 residues. The CDR3 nucleotides read TGCGCCAGCAGCACCGACAGGGGGCAAGATACGCAGTATTTT. Translation: CASSTDRGQDTQYF.

The chain links TRBV20-1 to TRBJ2-3; TRBD2 agrees at 7 bases. In germline, CDR1 is DFQATT, CDR2 SNEGSKA (reference sequence). Unmatched junction bases numbered 16, after V lost 3 bases and J lost 4 bases. The CDR3 extends over 17 amino acids. This CDR3 reads CSASRPGGGSAADTQYF. The CDR3 bases are TGCAGTGCTAGCCGACCCGGTGGCGGGAGTGCGGCAGATACGCAGTATTTT.

The chain employs TRBV29-1 and TRBJ1-2; D gene unclear. CDR1 is SQVTM, CDR2 ANQGSEA, per germline. This CDR3 contains 14 residues. The V and J ends lost 0 bases and 4 bases respectively, with 12 bases between them. The CDR3 sequence is CSVEDIGSIYGYTF. Here the CDR3 DNA reads TGCAGCGTTGAAGATATTGGGTCGATCTATGGCTACACCTTC.

The genes are TRBV12-3 or TRBV12-4 and TRBJ2-3; D is possibly TRBD1 (5 bases). The CDR3 is made up of 13 amino acids. Trimming pared 6 bases from V and 2 bases from J, leaving 9 bases between. Here the CDR3 reads CASSGHTTDTQYF. CDR3 coding DNA: TGTGCCAGCAGCGGACATACCACAGATACGCAGTATTTT.

This rearrangement joins TRBV29-1 to TRBJ1-5, with D possibly TRBD1 on 5 matching bases. This CDR3 is 13 amino acids long. Trimming cost V 3 bases and J 4 bases, with 10 bases left between them. Germline V gene lookup returns CDR1 SQVTM and CDR2 ANQGSEA. The CDR3 region has the DNA TGCAGCGTTGAGTCAGGGACGAATCAGCCCCAGCATTTT. The encoded protein is CSVESGTNQPQHF. The whole variable domain, filled in from reference TRBV29-1 and TRBJ1-5, reads SAVISQKPSRDICQRGTSLTIQCQVDSQVTMMFWYRQQPGQSLTLIATANQGSEATYESGFVIDKFPISRPNLTFSTLTVSNMSPEDSSIYLCSVESGTNQPQHFGDGTRLSIL.

This chain connects TRBV14 to TRBJ2-1, with TRBD1 matching over 7 bases. Trimming cost V 4 bases and J 0 bases; bases outside gene matches: 9. The CDR3 has 17 residues. The germline V gene encodes CDR1 SGHDN and CDR2 FVKESK. CDR3 DNA: TGTGCCAGCAGCCCAACAAGGACAGGTAGCTCCTACAATGAGCAGTTCTTC. It translates to CASSPTRTGSSYNEQFF.

The chain recombines TRBV30 with TRBJ2-7, with unresolved D. The J call is in doubt because the DNA end fits TRBJ2-5 better. The CDR3 length is 13 residues. Germline V lookup: CDR1 GTSNPN, CDR2 SVGIG (reference sequence). The CDR3 protein is CAWSVQGPETQYF. Here the CDR3 DNA reads TGTGCCTGGAGTGTACAAGGCCCAGAGACCCAGTACTTC.

The gene calls are TRBV9 and TRBJ2-3; TRBD1 agrees at 7 bases. The V segment lost 6 bases and the J segment 1 base; nucleotides outside the gene matches: 2. The CDR3 runs 13 residues. Per germline, CDR1 SGDLS and CDR2 YYNGEE. DNA of the CDR3: TGTGCCAGCACTCAGGGGGGCACAGATACGCAGTATTTT. It encodes CASTQGGTDTQYF.

This clonotype came up a few times. The rearrangement joins TRBV29-1 to TRBJ2-5; D is undetermined. Trimming shortened V by 2 bases and J by 5 bases, and 12 bases separated the two germline ends. Germline assignment: CDR1 SQVTM and CDR2 ANQGSEA. CDR3 length: 13 amino acids. CDR3 DNA: TGCAGCGTTGAAAAGGAAGACTGGGAGACCCAGTACTTC. Translated, it gives CSVEKEDWETQYF.

With regard to this clonotype: Germline and junction disagree at one end, which may indicate a read error. V and J are TRBV12-3 or TRBV12-4 and TRBJ2-1; 7 bases fit TRBD1. The CDR3 totals 16 residues. The CDR3 region has the DNA TGTGCCAGCAGTTTAGATGGCTGGACAGGCTACAATGGGCAGTTCTTC. Translating gives CASSLDGWTGYNGQFF.

This clonotype was recorded a few times. The chain is built from TRBV11-2 and TRBJ2-3; D gene unclear. V dropped 0 bases and J dropped 4 bases, with 5 bases sitting between them. CDR3 length: 13 residues. Looked up from germline, CDR1 is SGHAT and CDR2 is FQNNGV. The CDR3: CASSLDPADTQYF. The CDR3 coding sequence is TGTGCCAGCAGCTTAGATCCAGCAGATACGCAGTATTTT.

The genes are TRBV7-9 and TRBJ1-1; no clear D gene. CDR1 and CDR2 from the germline V gene are SEHNR and FQNEAQ (reference sequence). The CDR3 loop spans 15 amino acids. V lost 5 bases, J lost 2 bases, and 15 bases lay in between. The CDR3 DNA sequence: TGTGCCAGCAGCCGAGAGGTCACCGCAAACACTGAAGCTTTCTTT. It translates to CASSREVTANTEAFF. The full variable domain, completed using reference TRBV7-9 and TRBJ1-1, is DTGVSQNPRHKITKRGQNVTFRCDPISEHNRLYWYRQTLGQGPEFLTYFQNEAQLEKSRLLSDRFSAERPKGSFSTLEIQRTEQGDSAMYLCASSREVTANTEAFFGQGTRLTVV.

The chain uses TRBV5-1 and TRBJ2-7; no firm D call. This CDR3 contains 12 residues. V lost 3 bases and J 2 bases, leaving 6 bases between the germline ends. Germline assignment: CDR1 SGHRS and CDR2 YFSETQ. CDR3: CASSSRAYEQYF. CDR3 nucleotides: TGCGCCAGCAGCTCCCGTGCCTACGAGCAGTACTTC.

J is TRBJ2-7 and V is TRBV30; 12 bases are shared with TRBD2. The CDR3 runs 16 residues. Germline loops: CDR1 GTSNPN, CDR2 SVGIG (reference sequence). V lost 2 bases to trimming and J lost 6 bases; unmatched junction nucleotides: 11. CDR3 residues: CAWSPPRLAGALEQYF. CDR3 in DNA: TGTGCCTGGAGTCCCCCGAGACTAGCGGGAGCGCTCGAGCAGTACTTC.